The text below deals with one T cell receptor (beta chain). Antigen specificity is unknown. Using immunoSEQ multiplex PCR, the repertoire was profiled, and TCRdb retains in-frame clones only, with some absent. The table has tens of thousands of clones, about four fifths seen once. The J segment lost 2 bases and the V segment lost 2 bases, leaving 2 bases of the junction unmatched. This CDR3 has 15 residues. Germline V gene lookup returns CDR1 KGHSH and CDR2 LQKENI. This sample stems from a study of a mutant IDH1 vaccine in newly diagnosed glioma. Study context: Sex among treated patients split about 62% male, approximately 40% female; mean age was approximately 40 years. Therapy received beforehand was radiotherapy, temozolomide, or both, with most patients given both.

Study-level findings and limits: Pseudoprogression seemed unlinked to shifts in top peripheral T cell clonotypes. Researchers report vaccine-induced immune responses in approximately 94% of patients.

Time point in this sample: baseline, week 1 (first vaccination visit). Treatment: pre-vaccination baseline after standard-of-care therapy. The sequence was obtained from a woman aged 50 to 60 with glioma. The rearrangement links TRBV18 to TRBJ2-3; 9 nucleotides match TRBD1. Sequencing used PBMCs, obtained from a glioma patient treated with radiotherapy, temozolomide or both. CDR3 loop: CASSPGQGITDTQYF. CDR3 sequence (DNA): TGTGCCAGCTCACCAGGACAGGGGATCACAGATACGCAGTATTTT.